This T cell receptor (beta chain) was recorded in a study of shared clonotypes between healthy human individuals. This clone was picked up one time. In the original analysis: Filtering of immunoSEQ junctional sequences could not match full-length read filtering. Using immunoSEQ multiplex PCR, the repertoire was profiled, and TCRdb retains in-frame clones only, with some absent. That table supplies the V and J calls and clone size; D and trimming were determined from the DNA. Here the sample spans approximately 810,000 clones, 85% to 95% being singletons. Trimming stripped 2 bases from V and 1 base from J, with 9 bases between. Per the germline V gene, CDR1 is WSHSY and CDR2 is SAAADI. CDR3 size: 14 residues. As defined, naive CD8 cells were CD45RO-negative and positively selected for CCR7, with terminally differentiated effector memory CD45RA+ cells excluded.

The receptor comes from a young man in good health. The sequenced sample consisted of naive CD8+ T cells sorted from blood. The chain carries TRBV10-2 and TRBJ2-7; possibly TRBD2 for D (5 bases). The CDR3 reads CASSETRESYEQYF. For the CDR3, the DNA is TGCGCCAGCAGTGAGACGAGGGAATCCTACGAGCAGTACTTC.